The source of this T cell receptor beta chain is a study of blood T cell repertoires in COVID-19 (dated by TCRdb to 2018 to 2020). The study in broad terms: Samples from collaborators originated in the United States, Italy and Spain and spanned both the acute and convalescent phases of COVID-19. A freely available public database, intended as a resource for researchers studying the immune response to SARS-CoV-2, is where the repertoires were released. Where HLA class I and class II types were available, the types were taken from metadata supplied by the sample provider, not from assay-based typing. Samples were obtained from the ongoing ImmuneRACE study (first 160 participants) and from 1,000 to 1,500 subjects provided by 6 global collaborators. A de-identified subject ID, COVID-19 status, age in years and sex were almost always included in the sample metadata. The material from the prospective study consisted of cDNA or gDNA derived from T cells, B-cell-depleted T cells, or PBMCs. Deeply sampled blood TCRbeta repertoires from subjects exposed to, actively infected with, or recovered from COVID-19 were included in the dataset.

Participants in the prospective study were enrolled through a virtual design, were aged roughly 18 to 100 years, and lived in 20 to 30 United States geographic areas. In the prospective study, cohorts were assigned on the basis of participant-reported clinical history obtained from a screening survey and a study questionnaire. Each participant in the prospective study had whole blood, serum and a nasopharyngeal or oropharyngeal swab collected by mobile phlebotomists. Prospective study participants could optionally give additional blood draws and questionnaires over a roughly 2-month period. Before DNA extraction, blood samples from the prospective study were shipped at room temperature or frozen. The immunoSEQ Assay, a bias-controlled multiplex PCR, was used to amplify TCRbeta CDR3 regions from genomic DNA. On the authors' methods: Within the assay, amplification of reference gene primers was used to estimate how many nucleated cells each sample contained. Sequence reads were collapsed and filtered to measure the absolute abundance of every unique TCRbeta CDR3 rearrangement. Productive Simpson clonality was computed per sample as the square root of Simpson's diversity index over productive rearrangements. Imported from immuneACCESS, the table was reduced by TCRdb to in-frame sequences with V and J called. These copies leave out some clones; in studies compared against another copy, an unresolved V gene accounts for under half, and the cause of the remainder is not known. The DNA gave D and trimming, while V, J and clone size come from that table. The sample table shows roughly 74,000 clones, and around 89% are seen once. The ten largest clones add up to approximately 1.2% of the sample.

Study-wide conclusions, independent of this receptor: The amount of clinical and demographic metadata varied by source and participant and was provided uncurated.

From the cysteine up to the phenylalanine, the CDR3 has a length of 13 residues. Here the CDR3 DNA is all that survives: 39 bases in frame from base 1. At the junction V is shortened by 1 base and J by 8 bases, with 14 bases in between. CDR1 and CDR2, per the germline V gene (reference sequence), are GTSNPN and SVGIG. A remark on this clone: It has no known antigen specificity. Base qualities were left out, and no much larger clone turns up one base away.

The sequence came from a woman aged 45-59 years with acute COVID-19. Sequencing used PBMCs or T cells enriched from blood (not recorded which). The rearranged segments are TRBV30 and TRBJ1-2; no D segment can be confidently identified. CDR3 loop: CAWSAGQQRGYTF. The base sequence is TGTGCCTGGAGTGCAGGCCAGCAAAGGGGCTACACCTTC.